This note documents a single TCR beta chain sequence. Its antigen is not known. This sample is drawn from a study of cytotoxic CD8 clonotypes in ibrutinib-treated CLL. Looking at the study overall: Researchers reported 11 to 12 relapsed/refractory and about 14 treatment-naive patients, some 18 of them IGHV unmutated. Once treatment had gone on for a median of around eleven months, range 6 to 36, response samples were drawn. General study points: Clonality went up at ibrutinib response and then declined back toward baseline at progression. The public clonotypes identified were infrequent and showed contraction or stability on treatment.

The V and J ends lost 5 bases and 4 bases, in that order; junction bases with no gene match: 5. Per germline, CDR1 SGHNT and CDR2 YENEEA. CDR3 size: 15 residues. Only in-frame clones appear in the TCRdb table, and some are missing; sequencing was by immunoSEQ multiplex PCR. The sample contains around 140,000 clones, 76% of which appear only once. The receptor comes from a human donor with chronic lymphocytic leukemia. The chain joins TRBV11-3 to TRBJ2-3, with TRBD2 matching 11 bases. Sequenced material: PBMCs, taken after 24 months of ibrutinib treatment. CDR3 in DNA: TGTGCCAGCAGCGTGACTAGCGGGGTGCCAGATACGCAGTATTTT. Translated: CASSVTSGVPDTQYF. Variable domain in full (rest from reference TRBV11-3 and TRBJ2-3): EAGVVQSPRYKIIEKKQPVAFWCNPISGHNTLYWYLQNLGQGPELLIRYENEEAVDDSQLPKDRFSAERLKGVDSTLKIQPAELGDSAVYLCASSVTSGVPDTQYFGPGTRLTVL.